One sample yielded the 21 T cell receptor beta chains listed below, sequenced in a study of T cell changes during pregnancy in multiple sclerosis. The assay was immunoSEQ multiplex PCR, and TCRdb's table has in-frame clones only and misses some. The sample yields under 80,000 clones, roughly 94% seen once. The sample was peripheral blood, taken in the third trimester of pregnancy. The source is a female donor with multiple sclerosis, enrolled in a pregnancy study.

The chain has TRBV9 and TRBJ1-5; D possibly corresponds to TRBD1 (5 bases). With 0 bases removed from V and 7 bases from J, the gap between germline ends came to 8 bases. CDR1 is SGDLS, CDR2 YYNGEE, per germline. CDR3 length: 13 residues. The CDR3 nucleotides are TGTGCCAGCAGCGTAGAGGGGATGCAGCCCCAGCATTTT. This codes for CASSVEGMQPQHF. Combining the CDR3 with reference TRBV9 and TRBJ1-5 gives the whole variable domain DSGVTQTPKHLITATGQRVTLRCSPRSGDLSVYWYQQSLDQGLQFLIQYYNGEERAKGNILERFSAQQFPDLHSELNLSSLELGDSALYFCASSVEGMQPQHFGDGTRLSIL.

The CDR3 protein is CASSGGQGSPGANVLTF. For the CDR3, the DNA is TGTGCCAGCAGCGGAGGACAGGGGAGTCCTGGGGCCAACGTCCTGACTTTC. This chain uses TRBV9 with TRBJ2-6; 9 bases line up with TRBD1. Germline assignment: CDR1 SGDLS and CDR2 YYNGEE. Trimming took 3 bases from V and 2 from J; bases not matched to a gene: 6. The CDR3 length is 17 residues.

This clone was picked up one time. V usage is TRBV7-2 and J usage is TRBJ2-7; 8 bases match TRBD1. Germline CDR1 is SGHTA and CDR2 is FQGNSA. V lost 5 bases to trimming and J lost 2 bases; unmatched junction nucleotides: 11. The CDR3 loop spans 16 amino acids. The CDR3 DNA reads TGTGCCAGCAGCGTTATGCCGGGGACAGGCCCCTACGAGCAGTACTTC. This encodes CASSVMPGTGPYEQYF.

The rearrangement joins TRBV29-1 to TRBJ1-1, with 10 bases lining up with TRBD1. The germline gives CDR1 SQVTM, CDR2 ANQGSEA. The ends lost 6 bases at V and 5 bases at J; junction bases unmatched: 6. This CDR3 comprises 13 residues. The chain's CDR3 is CSVWTGGWTEAFF. The DNA for the CDR3 is TGCAGCGTATGGACAGGGGGTTGGACTGAAGCTTTCTTT.

The chain employs TRBV29-1 and TRBJ2-1, with D tentatively TRBD2 (5 bases). Per germline, CDR1 SQVTM and CDR2 ANQGSEA. Between the trimmed V and J ends, which lost 2 bases and 12 bases, there was a span of 14 bases. The CDR3 extends over 12 amino acids. This chain's CDR3 is CSVETRVGGQFF. The CDR3 DNA reads TGCAGCGTTGAAACCCGGGTTGGAGGGCAGTTCTTC.

The chain couples TRBV27 to TRBJ1-6, with D maybe TRBD1 (6 bases). Trimming took 3 bases from V and 8 from J, leaving 11 bases between them. CDR1 is MNHEY and CDR2 is SMNVEV in the germline V gene (reference sequence). The CDR3 loop spans 14 amino acids. DNA of the CDR3: TGTGCCAGCAGTTTTCTGGGGGCTGATTCACCCCTCCACTTT. Its translation is CASSFLGADSPLHF.

The V gene is TRBV7-8, the J gene TRBJ1-1; D not resolved. The germline CDR1 and CDR2 sequences are SGHVS and FQNEAQ. This CDR3 contains 16 residues. V was pared by 1 base and J by 8 bases, with 20 bases between. The CDR3 loop reads CASSLVRRAASREAFF. In DNA, the CDR3 is TGTGCCAGCAGCTTAGTGAGGAGAGCCGCGTCTCGAGAAGCTTTCTTT.

V usage is TRBV27 and J usage is TRBJ1-2; D is unclear. Trimming left V 3 bases short and J 8 bases short, with 13 bases between. The CDR3 is 13 residues long. From germline, CDR1 is MNHEY and CDR2 SMNVEV (reference sequence). This CDR3 reads CASSLTAGSGYTF. The CDR3 bases are TGTGCCAGCAGTTTGACCGCGGGGAGCGGCTACACCTTC.

The chain links TRBV6-5 to TRBJ1-5; TRBD1 matches at 9 bases. This CDR3 has 14 residues. Germline CDR1 MNHEY, CDR2 SVGAGI. V gave up 6 bases and J gave up 2 bases; unmatched junction bases: 2. The CDR3 reads CASSRTGGNQPQHF. The CDR3 DNA is TGTGCCAGCAGCCGGACAGGGGGCAATCAGCCCCAGCATTTT.

The CDR3 protein is CSVVYLPRPSSYEQYF. CDR3 sequence (DNA): TGCAGCGTTGTGTATCTCCCCAGGCCAAGCTCCTACGAGCAGTACTTC. This rearrangement joins TRBV29-1 to TRBJ2-7, with D uncertain. The CDR3 extends over 16 amino acids. From germline, CDR1 is SQVTM and CDR2 ANQGSEA. V was shortened by 4 bases and J by 0 bases, with 19 bases between the two germline ends.

The chain combines TRBV13 with TRBJ2-5; 7 bases are shared with TRBD2. J lost 5 bases, V lost 5 bases, and 11 bases had no gene match. The CDR3 runs 15 residues. The germline V gene encodes CDR1 PRHDT and CDR2 FYEKMQ (reference sequence). The CDR3 region is CASSLTSPMGETQYF. CDR3 DNA: TGTGCCAGCAGCCTGACTAGCCCGATGGGGGAGACCCAGTACTTC.

The chain is built from TRBV7-3 and TRBJ2-7, with D hard to call. Germline values: CDR1 SGHTA, CDR2 FQGTGA. V shed 4 bases and J shed 3 bases, with 10 bases lying between them. The CDR3 has 13 amino acids. CDR3 amino acids: CASSYFPRYEQYF. CDR3 nucleotides: TGTGCCAGCAGCTACTTCCCCCGCTACGAGCAGTACTTC.

The chain has TRBV30 and TRBJ1-2; D is unresolved. V lost 4 bases to trimming and J lost 7 bases, with 16 bases between them. CDR1 and CDR2 (germline): GTSNPN, SVGIG (reference sequence). The CDR3 is made up of 13 amino acids. The CDR3 bases are TGTGCCTGGACAGCCGGACTTCTAGGTGGCTACACCTTC. Translated, it gives CAWTAGLLGGYTF.

The chain carries TRBV19 and TRBJ1-1; perhaps TRBD1 as D (6 bases). Trimming shortened V by 5 bases and J by 1 base, and 8 bases separated the two germline ends. The CDR3 has 13 residues. CDR1 and CDR2 (germline): LNHDA, SQIVND (reference sequence). In nucleotides, the CDR3 is TGTGCCAGTAGTCAACAGGGGAACACTGAAGCTTTCTTT. Translation: CASSQQGNTEAFF.

The chain recombines TRBV19 with TRBJ1-4, with D possibly being TRBD1 (6 bases). Trimming stripped 6 bases from V and 7 bases from J, with 15 bases between. Germline V gene data show CDR1 as LNHDA and CDR2 as SQIVND (reference sequence). The CDR3 length is 14 residues. This chain's CDR3 is CASRGGMLGEKLFF. The CDR3 DNA is TGTGCCAGTAGAGGGGGAATGTTGGGTGAAAAACTGTTTTTT.

This clone was seen once. The chain combines TRBV6-5 with TRBJ1-1; D gene ambiguous. The CDR3 extends over 13 amino acids. Trimming shortened V by 2 bases and J by 1 base, and 5 bases separated the two germline ends. The germline V gene encodes CDR1 MNHEY and CDR2 SVGAGI. The CDR3 sequence is CASSYGQNTEAFF. The CDR3 DNA sequence: TGTGCCAGCAGTTACGGGCAGAACACTGAAGCTTTCTTT.

The chain recombines TRBV23-1 with TRBJ2-7, with 8 bases lining up with TRBD1. TRBV23-1 is classed as an ORF, of uncertain function. The CDR3 extends over 16 amino acids. Losses at the gene ends were 3 bases for V and 7 bases for J; bases not matched to a gene: 14. CDR3 nucleotides: TGCGCCAGCAGTCAGTCGGCATGGCAGGGGGCTTGGGAGCAGTACTTC. Translation gives CASSQSAWQGAWEQYF.

The chain uses TRBV10-3 and TRBJ2-3; D remains ambiguous. The germline V and J ends were trimmed by 0 bases and 8 bases, with 6 bases remaining between them. Germline values: CDR1 ENHRY, CDR2 SYGVKD. The CDR3 is made up of 12 amino acids. This chain's CDR3 is CAISESVVTQYF. The CDR3 nucleotides read TGTGCCATCAGTGAGTCGGTAGTTACGCAGTATTTT.

The V and J genes are TRBV11-2 and TRBJ1-6; D unresolved. Germline-derived CDR1 and CDR2 are SGHAT and FQNNGV. The V and J ends lost 3 bases and 0 bases respectively, with 6 bases between them. The CDR3 contains 15 residues. CDR3 sequence reads: CASSLLSSYNSPLHF. Written as DNA, the CDR3 is TGTGCCAGCAGCTTGTTGAGCTCCTATAATTCACCCCTCCACTTT.

The J gene is TRBJ1-2, the V gene TRBV19, with a tentative D call TRBD1 (6 bases). Per germline, CDR1 LNHDA and CDR2 SQIVND (reference sequence). The CDR3 is made up of 15 amino acids. Trimming removed 6 bases from V and 6 bases from J, with 20 bases in between. CDR3 nucleotides: TGTGCCAGTAGCCGCCCCCGGGACATTCGAAATGGCTACACCTTC. It translates to CASSRPRDIRNGYTF. Full variable domain (outside the CDR3, taken from reference TRBV19 and TRBJ1-2): DGGITQSPKYLFRKEGQNVTLSCEQNLNHDAMYWYRQDPGQGLRLIYYSQIVNDFQKGDIAEGYSVSREKKESFPLTVTSAQKNPTAFYLCASSRPRDIRNGYTFGSGTRLTVV.

In its sample, this clone was seen once. The chain recombines TRBV5-6 with TRBJ1-5, with D tentatively TRBD1 (6 bases). The CDR3 is 14 amino acids. Germline values: CDR1 SGHDT, CDR2 YYEEEE. Trimming cost V 3 bases and J 7 bases, with 14 bases left between them. CDR3 bases: TGTGCCAGCAGCTGGGGGCGTGAGAGCCAGCCCCAGCATTTT. This encodes CASSWGRESQPQHF.